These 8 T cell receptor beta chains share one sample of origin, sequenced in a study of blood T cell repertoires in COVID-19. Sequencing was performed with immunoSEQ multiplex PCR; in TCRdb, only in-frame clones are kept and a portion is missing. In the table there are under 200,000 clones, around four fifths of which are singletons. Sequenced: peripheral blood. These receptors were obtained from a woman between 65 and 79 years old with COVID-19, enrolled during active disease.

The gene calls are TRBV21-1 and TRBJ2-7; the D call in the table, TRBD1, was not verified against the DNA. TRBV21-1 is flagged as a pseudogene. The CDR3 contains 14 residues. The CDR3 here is CASSTRTGGDEQYV. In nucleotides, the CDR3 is TGTGCCAGCAGCACGCGGACAGGAGGGGACGAGCAGTACGTC.

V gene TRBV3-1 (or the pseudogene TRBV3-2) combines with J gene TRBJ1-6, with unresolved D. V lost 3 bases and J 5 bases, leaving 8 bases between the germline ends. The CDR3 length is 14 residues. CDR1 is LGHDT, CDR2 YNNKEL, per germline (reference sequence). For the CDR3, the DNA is TGTGCCAGCAGCCAGGCGGTAGATAATTCACCCCTCCACTTT. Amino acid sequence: CASSQAVDNSPLHF.

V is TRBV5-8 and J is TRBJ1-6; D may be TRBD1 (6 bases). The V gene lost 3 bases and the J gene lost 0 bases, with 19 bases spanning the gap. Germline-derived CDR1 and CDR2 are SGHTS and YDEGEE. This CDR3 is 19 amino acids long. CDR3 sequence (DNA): TGTGCCAGCAGCTACCTCTCCTGGACAGATCCCTCCTATAATTCACCCCTCCACTTT. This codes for CASSYLSWTDPSYNSPLHF.

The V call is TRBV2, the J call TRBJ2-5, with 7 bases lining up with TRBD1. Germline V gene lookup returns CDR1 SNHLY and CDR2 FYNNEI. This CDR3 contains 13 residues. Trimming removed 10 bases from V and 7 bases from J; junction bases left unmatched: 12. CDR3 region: CAMHRGTVGTQYF. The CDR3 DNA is TGTGCCATGCATCGAGGGACAGTCGGGACCCAGTACTTC.

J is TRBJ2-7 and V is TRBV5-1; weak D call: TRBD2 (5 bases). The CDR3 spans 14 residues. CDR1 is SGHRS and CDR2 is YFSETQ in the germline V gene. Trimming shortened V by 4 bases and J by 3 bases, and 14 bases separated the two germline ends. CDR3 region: CASSPREGLYEQYF. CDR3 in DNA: TGCGCCAGCAGCCCCCGAGAGGGCCTCTACGAGCAGTACTTC.

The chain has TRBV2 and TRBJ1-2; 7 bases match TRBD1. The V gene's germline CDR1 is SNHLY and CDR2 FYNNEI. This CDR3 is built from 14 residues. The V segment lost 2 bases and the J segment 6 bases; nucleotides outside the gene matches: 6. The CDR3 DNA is TGTGCCAGCAGTGAATCTAGGACAGGACATGGCTACACCTTC. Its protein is CASSESRTGHGYTF.

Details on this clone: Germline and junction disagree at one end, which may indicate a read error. In DNA, the CDR3 is TGTGCCAGCACCTTGGGCGGCGGAGCTCAGCCCCAGCATTTT. Translating gives CASTLGGGAQPQHF. The chain joins TRBV5-6 to TRBJ1-5; D unclear. Germline CDR1 reads SGHDT; CDR2 reads YYEEEE. This CDR3 is 14 amino acids long.

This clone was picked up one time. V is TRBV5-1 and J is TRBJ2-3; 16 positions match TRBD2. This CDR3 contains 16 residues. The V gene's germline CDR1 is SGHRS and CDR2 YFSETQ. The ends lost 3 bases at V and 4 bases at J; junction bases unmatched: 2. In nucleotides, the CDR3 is TGCGCCAGCAGCTCCGGGACTAGCGGGAGGGCAGATACGCAGTATTTT. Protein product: CASSSGTSGRADTQYF.